A selection of T cell receptor beta chains follows, all from one sample in a study of blood T cell repertoires in COVID-19. Measured with immunoSEQ multiplex PCR; TCRdb has only the in-frame clones, and not every one. The data contain 150,000 to 200,000 clones, over 80% of them singletons. Source material: PBMCs or T cells enriched from blood (not recorded which). These receptors were taken from a man between 65 and 85 years old who had been exposed to COVID-19. CDR3s include the opening cysteine and the closing phenylalanine or tryptophan. The D gene is left open where the match is weak. Not every row has a clone size; where given, it reads once, few, many or a size class.

>TRBJ2-1|once|TRBV7-8|TRBD2
TGTGCCAGCAGCTTATATGGGACTAGCGTTAATGAGCAGTTCTTC
CASSLYGTSVNEQFF
>TRBJ2-2|.|TRBV9|TRBD2
TGTGCCAGCAGCGTAGAGGCGGGAGGCGGCACCGGGGAGCTGTTTTTT
CASSVEAGGGTGELFF
>TRBJ1-1|.|TRBV7-9|.
TGTGCCAGCAACCAACAAAACACTGAAGCTTTCTTT
CASNQQNTEAFF
>TRBJ2-3|.|TRBV24-1|TRBD1
TGTGCCACCAGTGGGACAGGGGGAGGGGGTACGCAGTATTTT
CATSGTGGGGTQYF
>TRBJ2-7|.|TRBV18|.
TGTGCCAGCTCACCACCGGCTGGTTTGGCATACGAGCAGTACTTC
CASSPPAGLAYEQYF
>TRBJ2-1|.|TRBV27|TRBD1
TGTGCCAGCAGTCCAAGACAGGGGGCTCGCGGCAATGAGCAGTTCTTC
CASSPRQGARGNEQFF
>TRBJ1-1|.|TRBV30|TRBD1
TGTGCCTCCCAGCAGGGGGCGCTGGGCACTGAAGCTTTCTTT
CASQQGALGTEAFF
>TRBJ1-3|.|TRBV7-9|.
TGTGCCAGCAGCTTAGCGGCAGGGGTAAACACCATATATTTT
CASSLAAGVNTIYF
>TRBJ2-3|few|TRBV7-9|.
TGTGCCAGCAGCCAAAGCGACGGGTCAGATACGCAGTATTTT
CASSQSDGSDTQYF
>TRBJ2-1|once|TRBV7-9|TRBD2
TGTGCCAGCAGCCCCGTCTGGGGAGCGGGGAAGGGGAATGAGCAGTTCTTC
CASSPVWGAGKGNEQFF